The 25 T cell receptor beta chains below were found in one sample sequenced in a study of technical replicates of blood from several donors. This table comes from immunoSEQ multiplex PCR, and its TCRdb copy is limited to in-frame clones, with some not included. The sample shows under 70,000 clones, 85% to 95% of them seen only once. Sequenced material: T cells isolated from PBMCs. Receptor source: a human donor in good health.

J is TRBJ2-1 and V is TRBV7-8, with 13 bases identical to TRBD2. Per the germline V gene, CDR1 is SGHVS and CDR2 is FQNEAQ. J was trimmed by 0 bases and V by 4 bases; bases with no gene match: 3. This CDR3 spans 17 amino acids. This CDR3 is CASSYRTSGSSYNEQFF. CDR3 bases: TGTGCCAGCAGCTATAGGACTAGCGGGAGCTCCTACAATGAGCAGTTCTTC.

The chain carries TRBV11-2 and TRBJ2-3; 9 bases fit TRBD2. The V gene end was trimmed by 4 bases and the J gene end by 2 bases; junction bases not matched to a gene: 10. This CDR3 is built from 17 residues. Germline assignment: CDR1 SGHAT and CDR2 FQNNGV. The CDR3 DNA reads as TGTGCCAGCAGCTCACGATGGACTAGCGATAACACAGATACGCAGTATTTT. The encoded protein is CASSSRWTSDNTDTQYF.

The chain carries TRBV28 and TRBJ1-4; D uncertain. Trimming stripped 0 bases from V and 10 bases from J, with 12 bases between. CDR1 is MDHEN, CDR2 SYDVKM, per germline. The CDR3 spans 14 residues. The CDR3 is CASSLWDSWGKLFF. The CDR3 DNA reads as TGTGCCAGCAGTTTATGGGACTCTTGGGGAAAACTGTTTTTT.

This chain uses TRBV5-8 with TRBJ2-1; no clear D. In germline, CDR1 is SGHTS, CDR2 YDEGEE. Trimming stripped 5 bases from V and 3 bases from J, with 3 bases between. CDR3 length: 11 amino acids. In DNA form, the CDR3 reads TGTGCCAGCAGTCTCTACAATGAGCAGTTCTTC. It specifies CASSLYNEQFF.

The rearrangement uses TRBV25-1 and TRBJ1-5; 7 bases are a match to TRBD1. This CDR3 is built from 15 residues. Germline V gene sequence: CDR1 MGHDK, CDR2 SYGVNS. Trimming at V came to 6 bases and at J to 0 bases, leaving 5 bases not matched to a gene. Here the CDR3 DNA reads TGTGCCAGCAGCGCACAGGGGAATAGCAATCAGCCCCAGCATTTT. Protein sequence: CASSAQGNSNQPQHF.

CDR3 coding DNA: TGTGCCAGCAGCTCCACTCGACAGGGAAACACCGGGGAGCTGTTTTTT. Protein sequence: CASSSTRQGNTGELFF. The chain couples TRBV7-3 to TRBJ2-2; 7 bases match TRBD1. J lost 2 bases, V lost 4 bases, and 7 bases had no gene match. CDR1 and CDR2 (germline): SGHTA, FQGTGA. The CDR3 runs 16 residues.

Points on this clone: At one boundary the junction diverges from the germline segment, which might be a read error. V usage is TRBV7-7 and J usage is TRBJ2-5; 7 bases line up with TRBD2. The CDR3 has 15 amino acids. Germline V CDR1 and CDR2: SSHAT, FNYEAQ (reference sequence). The CDR3, as DNA: TGTGCTAGCAGCTTAGGAGTGGGGGGGGAAGAGACCCAGTACTTC. Translated: CASSLGVGGEETQYF. The whole variable domain, remainder taken from reference TRBV7-7 and TRBJ2-5, is GAGVSQSPRYKVTKRGQDVTLRCDPISSHATLYWYQQALGQGPEFLTYFNYEAQPDKSGLPSDRFSAERPEGSISTLTIQRTEQRDSAMYRCASSLGVGGEETQYFGPGTRLLVL.

The rearrangement joins TRBV27 to TRBJ2-3; 13 bases line up with TRBD2. The germline CDR1 and CDR2 sequences are MNHEY and SMNVEV (reference sequence). V was clipped by 6 bases and J by 5 bases; unmatched bases: 5. This CDR3 is 15 amino acids long. The CDR3 is CASRDGTSGIDTQYF. The DNA for the CDR3 is TGTGCCAGCAGGGACGGGACTAGCGGGATAGATACGCAGTATTTT.

The chain has TRBV4-3 and TRBJ1-1; D possibly corresponds to TRBD1 (6 bases). CDR1 LGHNA and CDR2 YSLEER come from the germline V gene. With 4 bases removed from V and 5 bases from J, the gap between germline ends came to 20 bases. The CDR3 length is 16 residues. CDR3 sequence: CASSLGAGGARTEAFF. The CDR3 nucleotides are TGCGCCAGCAGCCTCGGTGCGGGGGGGGCGAGGACTGAAGCTTTCTTT.

This chain uses TRBV2 with TRBJ2-5; TRBD2 matches at 13 bases. CDR3 size: 15 residues. Germline V gives CDR1 SNHLY, CDR2 FYNNEI. The V and J ends lost 8 bases and 1 base, in that order; junction bases with no gene match: 4. The CDR3 nucleotides are TGTGCCAGCGGATGGACTAGCGGGAGCCAAGAGACCCAGTACTTC. Its protein is CASGWTSGSQETQYF.

A remark on this clone: This specimen includes other DNA sequences encoding the same CDR3. This sequence joins TRBV30 and TRBJ1-1; D is perhaps TRBD1 (5 bases). The CDR3 is 12 amino acids. Germline assignment: CDR1 GTSNPN and CDR2 SVGIG (reference sequence). The V gene lost 0 bases and the J gene lost 4 bases, with 6 bases spanning the gap. The CDR3 reads CAWSVGGTEAFF. The CDR3 DNA reads TGTGCCTGGAGTGTCGGGGGCACTGAAGCTTTCTTT.

In DNA form, the CDR3 reads TGTGCCAGCTCACTGGGGGGTAGCGGGAGAATTATGGATGAGCAGTTCTTC. Amino acid sequence: CASSLGGSGRIMDEQFF. V gene TRBV18 combines with J gene TRBJ2-1, with 9 bases lining up with TRBD2. The CDR3 sequence is 17 residues long. In germline, CDR1 is KGHSH, CDR2 LQKENI. Unmatched junction bases numbered 15, after V lost 4 bases and J lost 8 bases.

This chain connects TRBV5-6 to TRBJ1-4; 8 nucleotides align to TRBD1. Germline assignment: CDR1 SGHDT and CDR2 YYEEEE. J lost 6 bases, V lost 4 bases, and 5 bases had no gene match. The length of the CDR3 is 14 residues. CDR3 in amino acids: CASSTGQGHEKLFF. CDR3 DNA: TGTGCCAGCAGCACAGGACAGGGTCATGAAAAACTGTTTTTT.

J is TRBJ2-2 and V is TRBV28; TRBD1 agrees at 9 bases. The CDR3 is 17 residues long. J was trimmed by 7 bases and V by 7 bases; bases with no gene match: 16. Germline values: CDR1 MDHEN, CDR2 SYDVKM. In DNA form, the CDR3 reads TGTGCCAGCACTCCCGACAGGGGGTTAGTAATTCACGGGGAGCTGTTTTTT. Translation gives CASTPDRGLVIHGELFF.

This clone was detected only once. The rearrangement uses TRBV27 and TRBJ2-1; 8 bases map to TRBD2. The CDR3 runs to 15 residues. V lost 2 bases and J lost 10; bases outside the gene matches: 10. CDR1 and CDR2 (germline): MNHEY, SMNVEV (reference sequence). CDR3 nucleotides: TGTGCCAGCAGTTTAAGCGGGGGATCGCAAGGCGAGCAGTTCTTC. Translation: CASSLSGGSQGEQFF.

The rearrangement joins TRBV25-1 to TRBJ1-4, with D uncertain. This CDR3 is 15 amino acids long. Germline loops: CDR1 MGHDK, CDR2 SYGVNS. V shed 5 bases and J shed 7 bases, with 17 bases lying between them. DNA for the CDR3: TGTGCCAGCAGTTCTCGACACTTCCTGGGTGAAAAACTGTTTTTT. Protein sequence: CASSSRHFLGEKLFF.

The CDR3 reads CASSPSGRGSNQPQHF. The CDR3 DNA reads TGTGCCAGCTCACCATCAGGGAGGGGGAGCAATCAGCCCCAGCATTTT. The J gene is TRBJ1-5, the V gene TRBV18, with a tentative D call TRBD1 (6 bases). Between the trimmed V and J ends, which lost 2 bases and 1 base, there was a span of 12 bases. The CDR3 covers 16 residues. Germline-derived CDR1 and CDR2 are KGHSH and LQKENI.

CDR3: CASSLGILGGEQFF. The CDR3 DNA reads as TGTGCCAGCAGTTTGGGGATCCTAGGGGGTGAGCAGTTCTTC. The chain is built from TRBV28 and TRBJ2-1; TRBD1 might be the D (6 bases). Trimming left V 3 bases short and J 9 bases short, with 15 bases between. Germline CDR1 and CDR2: MDHEN and SYDVKM. This CDR3 comprises 14 residues.

This sequence joins TRBV25-1 and TRBJ2-1, with D perhaps TRBD2 (5 bases). This CDR3 is built from 15 residues. The V end was cut by 3 bases, the J end by 2 bases, with 11 bases between. Per the germline V gene, CDR1 is MGHDK and CDR2 is SYGVNS. Here the CDR3 DNA reads TGTGCCAGCAGTGACGGGGATCTAGCCTACAATGAGCAGTTCTTC. Protein product: CASSDGDLAYNEQFF.

CDR3 bases: TGTGCCAGCTCGCCGACTCGGGCAGGGCAGAGGACTGAAGCTTTCTTT. Protein sequence: CASSPTRAGQRTEAFF. The chain recombines TRBV18 with TRBJ1-1, with D tentatively TRBD1 (5 bases). The CDR3 is 16 amino acids. V shed 6 bases and J shed 5 bases, with 22 bases lying between them. Germline V gives CDR1 KGHSH, CDR2 LQKENI.

The chain couples TRBV4-3 to TRBJ1-3; D unclear. The V end lost 0 bases, the J end lost 0 bases, and 12 bases lay between the germline ends. Germline CDR1 reads LGHNA; CDR2 reads YSLEER. The CDR3 covers 17 residues. CDR3 coding DNA: TGCGCCAGCAGCCAAGATTCGGGTAGCTACTCTGGAAACACCATATATTTT. Amino acids: CASSQDSGSYSGNTIYF.

J is TRBJ1-5 and V is TRBV19, with a tentative D call TRBD1 (6 bases). The V end was cut by 9 bases, the J end by 4 bases, with 13 bases between. The CDR3 extends over 13 amino acids. Germline V gene lookup returns CDR1 LNHDA and CDR2 SQIVND (reference sequence). CDR3 bases: TGTGCCAGCTCCCGGGACAATAATCAGCCCCAGCATTTT. This codes for CASSRDNNQPQHF.

This clone was counted a few times. The chain employs TRBV15 and TRBJ2-5; D gene uncertain. The CDR3 extends over 12 amino acids. CDR1 and CDR2 (germline): LNHNV, YYDKDF (reference sequence). Deletions cut 0 bases from V and 5 bases from J, with 4 bases between. The CDR3 DNA reads TGTGCCACCAGCAGAGATGAGGAGACCCAGTACTTC. Translated: CATSRDEETQYF. Supplemented by reference TRBV15 and TRBJ2-5, the full variable domain reads DAMVIQNPRYQVTQFGKPVTLSCSQTLNHNVMYWYQQKSSQAPKLLFHYYDKDFNNEADTPDNFQSRRPNTSFCFLDIRSPGLGDTAMYLCATSRDEETQYFGPGTRLLVL.

The CDR3, as DNA: TGTGCCAGCAGCTATGGGACTAGCGGCACAGATACGCAGTATTTT. It specifies CASSYGTSGTDTQYF. The gene calls are TRBV7-3 and TRBJ2-3; 10 bases match TRBD2. Losses at the gene ends were 4 bases for V and 1 base for J; bases not matched to a gene: 2. Germline assignment: CDR1 SGHTA and CDR2 FQGTGA. The CDR3 is 15 amino acids.

The V and J genes are TRBV9 and TRBJ2-7; possibly TRBD1 for D (5 bases). The germline CDR1 and CDR2 sequences are SGDLS and YYNGEE. V lost 0 bases, J lost 3 bases, and 10 bases lay in between. The CDR3 has 14 amino acids. The chain's CDR3 is CASSVGQGNYEQYF. DNA of the CDR3: TGTGCCAGCAGCGTAGGCCAGGGCAACTACGAGCAGTACTTC.